This T cell receptor beta chain came from a study of blood T cell repertoires in COVID-19. Overall study: Italy, Spain and the United States were the sources of the convalescent and acute COVID-19 samples.

Sequencing was performed with immunoSEQ multiplex PCR; in TCRdb, only in-frame clones are kept and a portion is missing. Of 200,000 to 250,000 clones in the sample, 75% to 85% were seen once. Germline CDR1 and CDR2: MDHEN and SYDVKM. V shed 4 bases, J shed 1 base, and the junction held 2 bases outside the gene matches. CDR3 length: 15 amino acids. The clonotype originates from a woman aged 70-85 years with COVID-19, enrolled during active disease. The chain has TRBV28 and TRBJ1-2, with 11 nucleotides matching TRBD1. The sequenced sample consisted of peripheral blood. CDR3 loop: CASSSGTGGNYGYTF. In nucleotides, the CDR3 is TGTGCCAGCAGTTCGGGGACAGGGGGTAACTATGGCTACACCTTC.